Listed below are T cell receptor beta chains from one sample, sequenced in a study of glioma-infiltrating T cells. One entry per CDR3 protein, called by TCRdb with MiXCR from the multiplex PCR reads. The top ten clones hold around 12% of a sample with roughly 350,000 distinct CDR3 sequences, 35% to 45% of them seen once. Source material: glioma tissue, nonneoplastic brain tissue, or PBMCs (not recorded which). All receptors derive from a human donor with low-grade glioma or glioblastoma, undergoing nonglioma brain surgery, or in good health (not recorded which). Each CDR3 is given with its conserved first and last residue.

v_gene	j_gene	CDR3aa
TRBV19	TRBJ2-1	CASSIPPGGGPYNEQFF
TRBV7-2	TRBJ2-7	CATSAGEGYEQYF
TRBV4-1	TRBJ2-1	CASSQEGFNEQFF
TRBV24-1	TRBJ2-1	CATSDLARPNEQFF
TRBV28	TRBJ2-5	CASSLFQETQYF
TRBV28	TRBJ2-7	CASSSGNEQYF
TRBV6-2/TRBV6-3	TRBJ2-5	CASTSNQETQYF
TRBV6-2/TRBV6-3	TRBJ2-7	CASSYYRYEQYF
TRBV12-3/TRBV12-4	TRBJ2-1	CASSQTVGGSQFF
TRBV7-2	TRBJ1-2	CASSADHRGGGYTF
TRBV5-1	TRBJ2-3	CASSLEGLAGVGGTQYF
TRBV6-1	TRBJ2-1	CASSEAYPDRGFYNEQFF
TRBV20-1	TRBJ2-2	CSAPPTGTGPTGELFF
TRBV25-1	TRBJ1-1	CASSEIFPEGVTEAFF
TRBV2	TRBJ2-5	CAIRLRDRDQETQYF
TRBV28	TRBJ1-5	CASSPTGWTDSNQPQHF
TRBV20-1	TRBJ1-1	CSAHHSGTVAFF
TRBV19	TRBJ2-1	CASSTGLAGKGNEQFF
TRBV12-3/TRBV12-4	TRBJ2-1	CASRTTGLNEQFF
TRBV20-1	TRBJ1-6	CSAEDRSYNSPLHF
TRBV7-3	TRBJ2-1	CASSLGPIGEQFF
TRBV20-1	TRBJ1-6	CSARDPKFTSYNSPLHF
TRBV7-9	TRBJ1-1	CASSLARSMAFF
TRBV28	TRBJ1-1	CASTAGWGPTEAFF
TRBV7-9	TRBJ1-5	CASSAGQGIQPQHF
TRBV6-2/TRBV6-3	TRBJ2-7	CASGEGPRSYEQYF
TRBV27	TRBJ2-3	CASSLVGIGSDTQYF
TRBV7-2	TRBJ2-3	CASSSTTGLTDTQYF
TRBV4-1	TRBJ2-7	CASSQDGRATSGGYEQYF
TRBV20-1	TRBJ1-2	CSASRGQGIYGYTF
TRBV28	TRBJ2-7	CASRLTGSEQYF
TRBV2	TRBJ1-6	CASSEAGYGSNSPLHF
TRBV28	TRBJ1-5	CASRNRYSNQPQHF
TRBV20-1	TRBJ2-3	CSARGLAGVGDTQYF
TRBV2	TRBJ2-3	CASSSRGQITDTQYF
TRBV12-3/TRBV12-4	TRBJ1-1	CASSPHIGLLVGTEAFF
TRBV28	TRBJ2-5	CASSSAWTGLGTQYF
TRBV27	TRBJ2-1	CASSPLREVYNEQFF
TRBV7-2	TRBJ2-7	CASSLVAGQGLGEQYF
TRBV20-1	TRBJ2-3	CSARDIAGGTDTQYF
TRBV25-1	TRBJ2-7	CASSEGTGGYEQYF
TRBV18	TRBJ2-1	CASSPIGGRDNEQFF
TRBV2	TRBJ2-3	CASSVGGEDTQYF
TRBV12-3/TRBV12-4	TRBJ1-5	CASSISRNQPQHF
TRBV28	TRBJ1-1	CASQGWRTGTEAFF
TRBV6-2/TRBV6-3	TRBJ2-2	CASSYGTVNTGELFF
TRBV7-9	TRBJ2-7	CASSFETSASYEQYF
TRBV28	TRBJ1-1	CASSRVLGLNTEAFF
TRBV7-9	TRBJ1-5	CASSLGRGGSNQPQHF
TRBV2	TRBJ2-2	CASRGRRGTGELFF
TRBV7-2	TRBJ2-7	CASSLDLTRFYEQYF
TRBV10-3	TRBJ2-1	CAISEPVPTSGTYNEQFF
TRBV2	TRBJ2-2	CASSNRGAGELFF
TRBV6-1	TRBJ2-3	CASSYWGGADKQYF